This TCR beta chain is drawn from a study of control samples from healthy donors and cancer patients. The V gene end was trimmed by 8 bases and the J gene end by 0 bases; junction bases not matched to a gene: 5. The CDR3 spans 14 residues. Germline lookup yields CDR1 SEHNR and CDR2 FQNEAQ (reference sequence). Profiled with immunoSEQ multiplex PCR; TCRdb holds only in-frame clones, not every one. The sample yields tens of thousands of clones, over 90% seen once. This clonotype was sampled from a woman in her 30s in good health. The sequencing input was blood. V is TRBV7-9 and J is TRBJ2-7; 9 nucleotides line up with TRBD1. The CDR3 here is CASLTDRGSYEQYF. For the CDR3, the DNA is TGTGCCAGCCTCACGGACAGGGGCTCCTACGAGCAGTACTTC. The entire variable domain, with the rest obtained from reference TRBV7-9 and TRBJ2-7, is as follows: DTGVSQNPRHKITKRGQNVTFRCDPISEHNRLYWYRQTLGQGPEFLTYFQNEAQLEKSRLLSDRFSAERPKGSFSTLEIQRTEQGDSAMYLCASLTDRGSYEQYFGPGTRLTVT.